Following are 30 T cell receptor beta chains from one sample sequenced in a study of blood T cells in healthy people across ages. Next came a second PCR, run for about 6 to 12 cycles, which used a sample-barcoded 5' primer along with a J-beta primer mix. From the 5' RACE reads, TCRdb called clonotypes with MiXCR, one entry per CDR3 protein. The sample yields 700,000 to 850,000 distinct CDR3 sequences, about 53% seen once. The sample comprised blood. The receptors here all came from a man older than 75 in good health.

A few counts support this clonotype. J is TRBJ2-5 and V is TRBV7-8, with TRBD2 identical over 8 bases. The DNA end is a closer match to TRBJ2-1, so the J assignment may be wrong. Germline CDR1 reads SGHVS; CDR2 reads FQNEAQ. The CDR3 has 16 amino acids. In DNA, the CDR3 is TGTGCCAGCAGCTTAGATACTAGCGGACCCCAAGAGACCCAGTTCTTC. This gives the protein CASSLDTSGPQETQFF.

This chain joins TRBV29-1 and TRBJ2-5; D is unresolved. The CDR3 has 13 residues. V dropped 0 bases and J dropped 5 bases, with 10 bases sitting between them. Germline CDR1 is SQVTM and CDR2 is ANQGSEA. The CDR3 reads CSVEERGTETQYF. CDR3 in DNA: TGCAGCGTTGAAGAGCGCGGCACCGAGACCCAGTACTTC. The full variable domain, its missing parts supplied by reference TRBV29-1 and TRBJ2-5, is SAVISQKPSRDICQRGTSLTIQCQVDSQVTMMFWYRQQPGQSLTLIATANQGSEATYESGFVIDKFPISRPNLTFSTLTVSNMSPEDSSIYLCSVEERGTETQYFGPGTRLLVL.

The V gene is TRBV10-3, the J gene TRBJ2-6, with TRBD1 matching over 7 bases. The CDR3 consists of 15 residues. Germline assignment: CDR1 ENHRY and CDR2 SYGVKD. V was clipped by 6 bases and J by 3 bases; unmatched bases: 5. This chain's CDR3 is CAIRDRVIGANVLTF. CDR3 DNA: TGTGCCATCAGAGACAGGGTAATTGGGGCCAACGTCCTGACTTTC.

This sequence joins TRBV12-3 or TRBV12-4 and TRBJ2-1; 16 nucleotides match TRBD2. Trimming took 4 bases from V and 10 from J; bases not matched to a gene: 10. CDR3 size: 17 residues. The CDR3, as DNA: TGTGCCAGCAGTTCCCACGGGGGACTAGCGGGAGGGTTGGAGCAGTTCTTC. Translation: CASSSHGGLAGGLEQFF.

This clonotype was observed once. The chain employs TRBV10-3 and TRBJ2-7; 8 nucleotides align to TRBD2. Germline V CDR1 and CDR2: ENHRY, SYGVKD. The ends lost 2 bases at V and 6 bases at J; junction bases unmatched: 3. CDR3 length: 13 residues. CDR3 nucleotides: TGTGCCATCAGTGAGAGCGGGAGTAGCGAGCAGTACTTC. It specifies CAISESGSSEQYF.

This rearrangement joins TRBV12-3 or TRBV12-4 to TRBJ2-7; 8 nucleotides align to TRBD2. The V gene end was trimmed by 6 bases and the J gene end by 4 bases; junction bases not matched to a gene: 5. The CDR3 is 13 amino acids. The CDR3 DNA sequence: TGTGCCAGCAGGGGTAGCGGGGCTTACGAGCAGTACTTC. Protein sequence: CASRGSGAYEQYF.

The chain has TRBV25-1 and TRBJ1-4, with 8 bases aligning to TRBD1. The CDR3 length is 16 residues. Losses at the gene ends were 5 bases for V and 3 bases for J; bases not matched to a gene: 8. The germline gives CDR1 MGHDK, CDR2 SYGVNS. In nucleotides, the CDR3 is TGTGCCAGCAGTAACCAGGAGGGACAGGCTAATGAAAAACTGTTTTTT. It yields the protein CASSNQEGQANEKLFF.

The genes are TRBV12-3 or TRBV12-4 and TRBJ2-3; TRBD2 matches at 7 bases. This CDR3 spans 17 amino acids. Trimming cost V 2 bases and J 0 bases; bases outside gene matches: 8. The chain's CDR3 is CASSLRTSERSTDTQYF. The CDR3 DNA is TGTGCCAGCAGTTTAAGAACTAGCGAACGTAGCACAGATACGCAGTATTTT.

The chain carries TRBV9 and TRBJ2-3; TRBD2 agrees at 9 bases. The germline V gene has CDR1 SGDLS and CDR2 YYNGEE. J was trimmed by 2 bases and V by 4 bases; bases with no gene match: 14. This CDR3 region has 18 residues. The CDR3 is CASSPLSGGASYTDTQYF. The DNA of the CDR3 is TGTGCCAGCAGCCCACTTAGCGGGGGAGCGTCTTACACAGATACGCAGTATTTT.

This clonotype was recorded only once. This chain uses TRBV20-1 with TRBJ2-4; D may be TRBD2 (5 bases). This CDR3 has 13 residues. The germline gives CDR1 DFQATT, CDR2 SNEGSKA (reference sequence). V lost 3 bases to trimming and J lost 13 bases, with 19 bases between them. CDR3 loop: CSASVETIYEQYF. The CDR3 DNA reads TGCAGTGCTAGTGTCGAGACTATTTATGAGCAGTACTTC.

The CDR3 loop is CASSPTGGDETQYF. CDR3 sequence (DNA): TGTGCCAGCAGCCCGACAGGAGGGGATGAGACCCAGTACTTC. The rearrangement uses TRBV11-2 and TRBJ2-5; the D gene could be TRBD1 or TRBD2 (6 bases each). The CDR3 is 14 amino acids. V was clipped by 5 bases and J by 5 bases, with 15 bases between them. CDR1 is SGHAT, CDR2 FQNNGV, per germline. Looking up the rest from reference TRBV11-2 and TRBJ2-5 gives the full variable domain: EAGVAQSPRYKIIEKRQSVAFWCNPISGHATLYWYQQILGQGPKLLIQFQNNGVVDDSQLPKDRFSAERLKGVDSTLKIQPAKLEDSAVYLCASSPTGGDETQYFGPGTRLLVL.

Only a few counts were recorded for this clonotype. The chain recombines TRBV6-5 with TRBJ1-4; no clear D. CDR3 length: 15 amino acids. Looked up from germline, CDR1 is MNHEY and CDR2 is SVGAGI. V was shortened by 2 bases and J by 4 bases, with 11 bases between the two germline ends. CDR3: CASSYRGLSNEKLFF. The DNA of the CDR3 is TGTGCCAGCAGTTACCGTGGACTGAGTAATGAAAAACTGTTTTTT.

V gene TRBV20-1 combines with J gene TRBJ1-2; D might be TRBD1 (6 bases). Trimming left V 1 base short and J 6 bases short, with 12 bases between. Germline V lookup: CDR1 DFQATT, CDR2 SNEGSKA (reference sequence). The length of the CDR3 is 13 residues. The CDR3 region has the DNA TGCAGTGCTAGAGCAGGCAGGGGCGATGGCTACACCTTC. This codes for CSARAGRGDGYTF.

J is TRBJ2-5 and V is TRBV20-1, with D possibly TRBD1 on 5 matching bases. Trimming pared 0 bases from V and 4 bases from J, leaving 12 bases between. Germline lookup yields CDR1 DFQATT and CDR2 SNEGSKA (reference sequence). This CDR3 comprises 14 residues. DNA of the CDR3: TGCAGTGCTAGAGATAGGGGTGGGGTAGAGACCCAGTACTTC. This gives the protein CSARDRGGVETQYF.

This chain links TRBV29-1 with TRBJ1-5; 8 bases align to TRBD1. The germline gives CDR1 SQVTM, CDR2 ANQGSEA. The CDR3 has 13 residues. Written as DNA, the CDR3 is TGCAGTGCCGCCCAGGGGGCCAATCAGCCCCAGCATTTT. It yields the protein CSAAQGANQPQHF.

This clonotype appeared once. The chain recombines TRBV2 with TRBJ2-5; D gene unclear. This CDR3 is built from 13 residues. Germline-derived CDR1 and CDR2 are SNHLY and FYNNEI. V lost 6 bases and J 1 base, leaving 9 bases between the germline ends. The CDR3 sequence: CASRTEPQETQYF. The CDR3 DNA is TGTGCCAGCAGGACGGAGCCCCAAGAGACCCAGTACTTC.

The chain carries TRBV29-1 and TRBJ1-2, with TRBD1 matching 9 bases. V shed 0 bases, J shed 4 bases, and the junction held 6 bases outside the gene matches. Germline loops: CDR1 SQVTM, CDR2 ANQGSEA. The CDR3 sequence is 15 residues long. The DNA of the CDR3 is TGCAGCGTTGAAGAAGGGGACAGGGCTTCCTATGGCTACACCTTC. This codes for CSVEEGDRASYGYTF.

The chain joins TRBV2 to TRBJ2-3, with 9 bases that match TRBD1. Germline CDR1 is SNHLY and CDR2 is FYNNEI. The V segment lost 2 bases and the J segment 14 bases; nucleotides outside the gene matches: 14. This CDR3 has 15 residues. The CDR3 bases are TGTGCCAGCAGTGAAAGGGGGACAGGGCACAGATACGCGTATTTT. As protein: CASSERGTGHRYAYF.

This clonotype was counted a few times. The CDR3 loop is CASSRGTGRYEQYF. CDR3 nucleotides: TGTGCCAGCTCTCGAGGGACAGGGCGGTACGAGCAGTACTTC. The J gene is TRBJ2-5, the V gene TRBV18; 9 bases align to TRBD1. The closer fit of TRBJ2-7 to the DNA end suggests the J call may be wrong. The CDR3 sequence is 14 residues long. Germline values: CDR1 KGHSH, CDR2 LQKENI.

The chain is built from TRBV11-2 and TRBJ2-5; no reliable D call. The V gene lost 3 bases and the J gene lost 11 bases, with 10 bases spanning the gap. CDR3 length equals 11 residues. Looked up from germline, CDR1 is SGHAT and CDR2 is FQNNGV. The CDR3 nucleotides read TGTGCCAGCAGCTTTACCAATGAGCAGTACTTC. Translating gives CASSFTNEQYF.

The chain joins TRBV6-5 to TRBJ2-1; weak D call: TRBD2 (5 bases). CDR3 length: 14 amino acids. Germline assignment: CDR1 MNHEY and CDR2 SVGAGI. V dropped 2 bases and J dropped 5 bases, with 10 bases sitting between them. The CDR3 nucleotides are TGTGCCAGCAGTTACGTGGACTCGCACAATGAGCAGTTCTTC. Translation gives CASSYVDSHNEQFF.

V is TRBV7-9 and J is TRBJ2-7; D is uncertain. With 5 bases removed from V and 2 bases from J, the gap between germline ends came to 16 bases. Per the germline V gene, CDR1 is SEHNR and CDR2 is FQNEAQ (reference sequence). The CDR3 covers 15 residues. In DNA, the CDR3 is TGTGCCAGCAGCCGAAGTCCCGTGACAACCTACGAGCAGTACTTC. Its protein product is CASSRSPVTTYEQYF. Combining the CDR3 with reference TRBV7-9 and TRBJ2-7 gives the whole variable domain DTGVSQNPRHKITKRGQNVTFRCDPISEHNRLYWYRQTLGQGPEFLTYFQNEAQLEKSRLLSDRFSAERPKGSFSTLEIQRTEQGDSAMYLCASSRSPVTTYEQYFGPGTRLTVT.

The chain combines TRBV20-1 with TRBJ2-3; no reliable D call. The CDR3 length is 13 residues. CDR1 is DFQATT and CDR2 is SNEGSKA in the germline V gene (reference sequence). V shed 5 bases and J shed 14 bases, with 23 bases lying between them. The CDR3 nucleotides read TGCAGTGCTCTCGAGGCCTCCCTAAATTGCGCGTATTTT. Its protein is CSALEASLNCAYF.

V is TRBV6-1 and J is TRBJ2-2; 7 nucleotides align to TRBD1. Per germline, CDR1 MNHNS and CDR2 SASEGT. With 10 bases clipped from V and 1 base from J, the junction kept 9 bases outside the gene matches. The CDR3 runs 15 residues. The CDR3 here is CANTLGQVNTGELFF. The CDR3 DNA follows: TGTGCCAACACCCTAGGACAGGTGAACACCGGGGAGCTGTTTTTT.

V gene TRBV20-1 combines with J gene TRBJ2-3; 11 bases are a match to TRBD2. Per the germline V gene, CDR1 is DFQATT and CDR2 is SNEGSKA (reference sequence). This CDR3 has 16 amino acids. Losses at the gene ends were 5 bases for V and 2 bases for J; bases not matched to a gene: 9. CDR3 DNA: TGCAGTGCTTCCACTAGCGGGAGTACGCTCACAGATACGCAGTATTTT. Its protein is CSASTSGSTLTDTQYF.

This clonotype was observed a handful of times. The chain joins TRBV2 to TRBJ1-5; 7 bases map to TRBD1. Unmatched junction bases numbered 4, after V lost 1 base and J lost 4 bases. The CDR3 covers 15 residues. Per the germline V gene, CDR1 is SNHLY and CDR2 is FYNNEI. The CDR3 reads CASSEGQGGNQPQHF. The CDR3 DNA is TGTGCCAGCAGTGAAGGGCAGGGGGGTAATCAGCCCCAGCATTTT.

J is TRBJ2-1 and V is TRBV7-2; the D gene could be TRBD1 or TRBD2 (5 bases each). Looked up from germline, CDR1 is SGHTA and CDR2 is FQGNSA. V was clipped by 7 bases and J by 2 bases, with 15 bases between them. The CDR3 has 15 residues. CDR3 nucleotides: TGTGCCAGCACCCCCGGGGCGGACACCTACAATGAGCAGTTCTTC. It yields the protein CASTPGADTYNEQFF.

CDR3 sequence: CSVVRNEFSYGYTF. Written as DNA, the CDR3 is TGCAGCGTGGTTAGAAATGAGTTTAGCTATGGCTACACCTTC. This sequence joins TRBV29-1 and TRBJ1-2; D unresolved. Germline CDR1 is SQVTM and CDR2 is ANQGSEA. V was clipped by 6 bases and J by 4 bases, with 18 bases between them. This CDR3 has 14 residues.

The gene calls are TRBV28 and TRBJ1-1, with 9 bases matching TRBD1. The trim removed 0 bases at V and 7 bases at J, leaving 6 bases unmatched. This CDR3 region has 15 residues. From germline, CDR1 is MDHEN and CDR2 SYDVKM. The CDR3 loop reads CASSLWKTGGNEAFF. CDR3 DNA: TGTGCCAGCAGTTTATGGAAGACAGGGGGTAATGAAGCTTTCTTT.

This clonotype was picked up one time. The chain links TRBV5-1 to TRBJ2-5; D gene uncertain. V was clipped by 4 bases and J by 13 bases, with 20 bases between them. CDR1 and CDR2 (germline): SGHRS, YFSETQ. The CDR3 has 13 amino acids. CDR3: CASSPAPNNERYF. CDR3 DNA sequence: TGCGCCAGCAGCCCCGCCCCTAACAATGAGCGGTACTTC.